Listed below are T cell receptor beta chains from one sample, sequenced in a study of neurological immune-mediated disorders. TCRdb itself ran the 5' RACE reads through MiXCR, one entry per CDR3 protein. There are around 52,000 distinct CDR3 sequences in the sample; 4.5% to 7% occur only once, and approximately 1.5% lies in the top ten. Sequences were obtained from CD4+ T cells from blood. These receptors were collected from a woman aged 18-29 years with multiple sclerosis. Both conserved end residues are part of each CDR3. D genes are given only for firm matches. Clone size is not always given. Where it is, it says once, few, many or a class for expanded clones.

>TRBD2|many|TRBJ2-5|TRBV20-1
TGCAGTGCCACCCTTAGCGGGGGGGCCGAGGAGACCCAGTACTTC
CSATLSGGAEETQYF
>.|.|TRBJ2-3|TRBV7-9
TGTGCCAGCAGCCCCGCGGGGACATCGGATACGCAGTATTTT
CASSPAGTSDTQYF
>.|few|TRBJ2-5|TRBV6-5
TGTGCCAGCAGGCGAGACAGGGTCGGGGGTGAGACCCAGTACTTC
CASRRDRVGGETQYF
>.|many|TRBJ1-1|TRBV7-9
TGTGCCAGCAGCAAAGAAGGCTCAATTACTGAAGCTTTCTTT
CASSKEGSITEAFF
>.|many|TRBJ1-3|TRBV28
TGTGCCAGCAGTTTTGGTGGGTCGGCGGGTGTAAACACCATATATTTT
CASSFGGSAGVNTIYF
>TRBD1|many|TRBJ1-5|TRBV12-3/TRBV12-4
TGTGCCAGCAGCCAAAGGACAGGGGCCGGCAATCAGCCCCAGCATTTT
CASSQRTGAGNQPQHF
>.|many|TRBJ2-2|TRBV7-3
TGTGCCAGCAGCCCCAGCCCCGCTGGGAACACCGGGGAGCTGTTTTTT
CASSPSPAGNTGELFF
>.|many|TRBJ2-2|TRBV25-1
TGTGCCAGCAGTGAACGGCGGGGACGGGCCGGGGAGCTGTTTTTT
CASSERRGRAGELFF
>.|many|TRBJ1-2|TRBV7-2
TGTGCCAGCAGCTTACTTCAGGCTAACTATGGCTACACCTTC
CASSLLQANYGYTF
>.|many|TRBJ1-6|TRBV6-6
TGTGCCAGCAGTTCAGCCGGTAATAATTCACCCCTCCACTTT
CASSSAGNNSPLHF
>TRBD1|many|TRBJ2-7|TRBV20-1
TGCAGTGCTACCCGGGACAGGGATTACGAGCAGTACTTC
CSATRDRDYEQYF
>TRBD1|many|TRBJ2-1|TRBV24-1
TGTGCCACCAGTGATACGGACAGGGGGAAAGACAATGAGCAGTTCTTC
CATSDTDRGKDNEQFF
>.|many|TRBJ1-2|TRBV12-3/TRBV12-4
TGTGCCAGCACCATGGGGGGGGGTGGCTATGGCTACACCTTC
CASTMGGGGYGYTF
>.|many|TRBJ2-5|TRBV7-8
TGTGCCAGCATCAGGGGACGCCCCGACGGGACCCAGTACTTC
CASIRGRPDGTQYF
>TRBD1|many|TRBJ1-2|TRBV7-9
TGTGCCAGCACCTCCAATGACAGGGAGCGGGGCTACACCTTC
CASTSNDRERGYTF
>TRBD2|many|TRBJ2-3|TRBV10-3
TGTGCCATCAGGCCTAGCGGGGGGCCTAGCACAGATACGCAGTATTTT
CAIRPSGGPSTDTQYF
>TRBD1|few|TRBJ1-2|TRBV6-5
TGTGCCAGCAGTCAATGGGACAGGGGTTCTGGCTACACCTTC
CASSQWDRGSGYTF
>TRBD2|many|TRBJ2-3|TRBV10-3
TGTGCCATCAGGAAGAGCGGGAGTAACACAGATACGCAGTATTTT
CAIRKSGSNTDTQYF
>.|many|TRBJ2-1|TRBV7-2
TGTGCCAGCAGCTTAGCGGGGACTCTCAGTGGTGTGGCACAGAAAGAGCAGTTCTTC
CASSLAGTLSGVAQKEQFF
>TRBD1|many|TRBJ1-5|TRBV12-3/TRBV12-4
TGTGCCAGCAGCCAACAGGGGAATCAGCCCCAGCATTTT
CASSQQGNQPQHF
>TRBD2|many|TRBJ2-5|TRBV12-3/TRBV12-4
TGTGCCAGCAGTCTTAGGGCTAGCGGGAAAGAGACCCAGTACTTC
CASSLRASGKETQYF
>.|many|TRBJ1-1|TRBV11-3
TGTGCCAGCAGCTTCATCCAGGGATTTGGCACTGAAGCTTTCTTT
CASSFIQGFGTEAFF
>.|many|TRBJ2-1|TRBV5-1
TGCGCCAGCAGGGATGGGGGACCGAACAATGAGCAGTTCTTC
CASRDGGPNNEQFF
>TRBD1|many|TRBJ1-3|TRBV5-1
TGCGCCAGCAGCTTGGCGGGACAGGCGACAAACACCATATATTTT
CASSLAGQATNTIYF
>TRBD1|many|TRBJ1-1|TRBV16
TGTGCCAGCAGCCTCCGACAGGGTTTGACTGAAGCTTTCTTT
CASSLRQGLTEAFF
>TRBD1|.|TRBJ2-3|TRBV6-1
TGTGCCAGCAGCGAGCGGACCTTTTGGGACAGCAAAGATACGCAGTATTTT
CASSERTFWDSKDTQYF
>.|many|TRBJ1-5|TRBV3-1
TGTGCCAGCAGCCAAAGCCAGAAACAGCCCCAGCATTTT
CASSQSQKQPQHF
>.|.|TRBJ2-7|TRBV29-1
TGCAGCGTCGAAAACAAGACTCCAAGCTCCTACAATGTGCAGTACTTC
CSVENKTPSSYNVQYF
>TRBD2|.|TRBJ2-1|TRBV9
TGTGCCAGCAGCCGGGGACTAGTTGACACCTACAATGAGCAGTTCTTC
CASSRGLVDTYNEQFF
>.|many|TRBJ1-1|TRBV3-1
TGTGCCAGCAACACGGGAGCACTCAAGGCTTTCTTT
CASNTGALKAFF
>TRBD1|many|TRBJ2-1|TRBV5-1
TGCGCCAGCAGCTATAGGACAGGGGGCAACTACAATGAGCAGTTCTTC
CASSYRTGGNYNEQFF
>TRBD2|many|TRBJ2-7|TRBV20-1
TGCAGTGCTAGGGCCGAGGGACTAGCGGGCGAGCAGTACTTC
CSARAEGLAGEQYF
>.|few|TRBJ2-1|TRBV18
TGTGCCAGCTCAGGGACCAATCCGTACAATGAGCAGTTCTTC
CASSGTNPYNEQFF
>.|many|TRBJ1-6|TRBV5-1
TGCGCCAGCAGCTTGGGCACAGGGAATAATTCACCCCTCCACTTT
CASSLGTGNNSPLHF
>.|many|TRBJ1-4|TRBV7-2
TGTGCCAGCAGCTCCCTGCCGGTTAATGAAAAACTGTTTTTT
CASSSLPVNEKLFF
>.|many|TRBJ1-1|TRBV20-1
TGCAGTGCTACAGTGAACGGGCCCACTGAAGCTTTCTTT
CSATVNGPTEAFF
>.|few|TRBJ1-4|TRBV2
TGTGCCAGCAGTGTAGTTACGGGTGAAAAACTGTTTTTT
CASSVVTGEKLFF
>.|many|TRBJ1-2|TRBV28
TGTGCCAGCAGTCCGGGGAATGTGCATGGCTACACCTTC
CASSPGNVHGYTF
>TRBD1|many|TRBJ1-1|TRBV3-1
TGTGCCAGCAGCGTACGACAGGGCAACACTGAAGCTTTCTTT
CASSVRQGNTEAFF
>TRBD1|many|TRBJ1-2|TRBV6-2/TRBV6-3
TGTGCCAGCAGTCAACGCACCTTACAGGGGGCCGGTGGCTACACCTTC
CASSQRTLQGAGGYTF
>TRBD1|many|TRBJ1-6|TRBV12-3/TRBV12-4
TGTGCCAGCAGTTCGACAGGGAACTCACCCCTCCACTTT
CASSSTGNSPLHF
>TRBD1|many|TRBJ2-6|TRBV27
TGTGCCAGCAGTTCCCTCCACAGGGGCCGAATCCCTGGGGCCAACGTCCTGACTTTC
CASSSLHRGRIPGANVLTF
>.|many|TRBJ1-5|TRBV5-8
TGTGCCAGCAGCTTGGTAGCGGGGTATAGCAATCAGCCCCAGCATTTT
CASSLVAGYSNQPQHF
>.|many|TRBJ1-2|TRBV10-3
TGTGCCATCAGTGAGAACCGGGACACCGTTGGCTACACCTTC
CAISENRDTVGYTF
>.|many|TRBJ1-3|TRBV7-9
TGTGCCAGCAGCTTAGTGGTGGCTAGCTCTGGAAACACCATATATTTT
CASSLVVASSGNTIYF
>.|many|TRBJ2-5|TRBV6-2/TRBV6-3
TGTGCCAGCAGTTTGGGGCTAGCGATTCCCCACCCCCAGTACTTC
CASSLGLAIPHPQYF
>.|many|TRBJ2-2|TRBV6-2/TRBV6-3
TGTGCCAGCAGTTACGGTCAGGGACAGAACACCGGGGAGCTGTTTTTT
CASSYGQGQNTGELFF